The 13 T cell receptor beta chains given below trace back to one sample, sequenced in a study of technical replicates of blood from several donors. Clones were sequenced by immunoSEQ multiplex PCR, and TCRdb holds only the in-frame ones, with some missing. The table records some 69,000 clones, 88% of them present only once. The sample consisted of PBMCs. These receptors all stem from a human donor in good health. Some clones in this sample may be carry-over from other donors' samples.

This chain joins TRBV5-4 and TRBJ2-4, with TRBD1 matching 7 bases. V dropped 4 bases and J dropped 6; count of bases not matched to a gene: 10. The CDR3 is 15 amino acids. Germline V gene sequence: CDR1 SGHNT, CDR2 YYREEE (reference sequence). CDR3 nucleotides: TGTGCCAGCAGCCGGACAGGCGAGCTGGGAAACATTCAGTACTTC. Encoded protein: CASSRTGELGNIQYF.

The chain carries TRBV7-6 and TRBJ1-6; possibly TRBD1 for D (6 bases). The CDR3 contains 16 residues. The germline V gene has CDR1 SGHVS and CDR2 FNYEAQ. Trimming stripped 5 bases from V and 0 bases from J, with 11 bases between. In DNA, the CDR3 is TGTGCCAGCAGCCCGGGGACACACTCCTATAATTCACCCCTCCACTTT. This gives the protein CASSPGTHSYNSPLHF. Full variable domain (missing parts from reference TRBV7-6 and TRBJ1-6): GAGVSQSPRYKVTKRGQDVALRCDPISGHVSLYWYRQALGQGPEFLTYFNYEAQQDKSGLPNDRFSAERPEGSISTLTIQRTEQRDSAMYRCASSPGTHSYNSPLHFGNGTRLTVT.

CDR3 coding DNA: TGTGCCACCAGCAGACCTTACGTTAGAAGGGGATACAATGAGCAGTTCTTC. Its translation is CATSRPYVRRGYNEQFF. The chain carries TRBV15 and TRBJ2-1, with D possibly matching TRBD1 (5 bases). Trimming cost V 2 bases and J 4 bases, with 18 bases left between them. The CDR3 is 17 amino acids. Germline lookup yields CDR1 LNHNV and CDR2 YYDKDF (reference sequence).

This clone has only one observation. The J gene is TRBJ2-1, the V gene TRBV4-1, with D possibly being TRBD2 (5 bases). The CDR3 extends over 13 amino acids. CDR1 MGHRA and CDR2 YSYEKL come from the germline V gene. The V end lost 0 bases, the J end lost 10 bases, and 10 bases lay between the germline ends. CDR3 nucleotide sequence: TGCGCCAGCAGCCAAGATCTCTGGAGGGAGCAGTTCTTC. This codes for CASSQDLWREQFF.

The chain links TRBV7-2 to TRBJ2-2, with 10 positions matching TRBD2. This CDR3 spans 16 amino acids. V shed 5 bases, J shed 4 bases, and the junction held 7 bases outside the gene matches. CDR1 and CDR2 from the germline V gene are SGHTA and FQGNSA. The CDR3 region is CASSPGTSGVTGELFF. In DNA form, the CDR3 reads TGTGCCAGCAGCCCCGGTACTAGCGGGGTCACCGGGGAGCTGTTTTTT. Filled out from reference TRBV7-2 and TRBJ2-2, the complete variable domain reads GAGVSQSPSNKVTEKGKDVELRCDPISGHTALYWYRQSLGQGLEFLIYFQGNSAPDKSGLPSDRFSAERTGGSVSTLTIQRTQQEDSAVYLCASSPGTSGVTGELFFGEGSRLTVL.

The CDR3 sequence: CASSLIPYDEQYF. For the CDR3, the DNA is TGTGCCAGCAGCTTAATCCCCTACGACGAGCAGTACTTC. This chain joins TRBV7-2 and TRBJ2-7, with D unclear. The CDR3 is made up of 13 amino acids. CDR1 SGHTA and CDR2 FQGNSA come from the germline V gene. The V end was cut by 2 bases, the J end by 5 bases, with 10 bases between. Complete variable domain (other parts from reference TRBV7-2 and TRBJ2-7): GAGVSQSPSNKVTEKGKDVELRCDPISGHTALYWYRQSLGQGLEFLIYFQGNSAPDKSGLPSDRFSAERTGGSVSTLTIQRTQQEDSAVYLCASSLIPYDEQYFGPGTRLTVT.

CDR3 loop: CASSPGLVGYEQYF. In DNA, the CDR3 is TGTGCCAGTAGTCCAGGACTAGTTGGATACGAGCAGTACTTC. The gene calls are TRBV19 and TRBJ2-7; TRBD2 matches 7 bases. The CDR3 sequence is 14 residues long. Germline CDR1 LNHDA, CDR2 SQIVND (reference sequence). With 5 bases clipped from V and 4 bases from J, the junction kept 8 bases outside the gene matches.

The chain couples TRBV28 to TRBJ2-3; 12 nucleotides align to TRBD2. CDR1 MDHEN and CDR2 SYDVKM come from the germline V gene. The CDR3 spans 17 residues. V was pared by 8 bases and J by 3 bases, with 12 bases of the junction left unmatched. CDR3 sequence (DNA): TGTGCCAGCGGGGGGGGGACTAGCGGGCCTAGAACAGATACGCAGTATTTT. This translates into CASGGGTSGPRTDTQYF.

The chain couples TRBV5-6 to TRBJ1-5, with no clear D. V gave up 2 bases and J gave up 5 bases, with 11 bases separating them. CDR1 is SGHDT, CDR2 YYEEEE, per germline. This CDR3 spans 14 amino acids. The CDR3 DNA reads as TGTGCCAGCAGCTTACACGGGTTGTATCAGCCCCAGCATTTT. It encodes CASSLHGLYQPQHF.

The chain links TRBV5-1 to TRBJ2-3; 7 nucleotides align to TRBD2. Germline assignment: CDR1 SGHRS and CDR2 YFSETQ. This CDR3 region has 15 residues. V was pared by 2 bases and J by 1 base, with 4 bases of the junction left unmatched. The CDR3 region has the DNA TGCGCCAGCAGCTTCCTAAGCGGGGGCACAGATACGCAGTATTTT. Amino acid sequence: CASSFLSGGTDTQYF.

A single count supports this clone. The J gene is TRBJ2-3, the V gene TRBV18, with TRBD2 matching 7 bases. The V gene end was trimmed by 4 bases and the J gene end by 0 bases; junction bases not matched to a gene: 10. This CDR3 contains 17 residues. Germline CDR1 and CDR2: KGHSH and LQKENI. The CDR3 region has the DNA TGTGCCAGCTCACTGATCTCGCTCGGGGGGAGCACAGATACGCAGTATTTT. Protein sequence: CASSLISLGGSTDTQYF. Together with reference TRBV18 and TRBJ2-3, the CDR3 gives the full variable domain: NAGVMQNPRHLVRRRGQEARLRCSPMKGHSHVYWYRQLPEEGLKFMVYLQKENIIDESGMPKERFSAEFPKEGPSILRIQQVVRGDSAAYFCASSLISLGGSTDTQYFGPGTRLTVL.

DNA for the CDR3: TGTGCCAGCAGCTTGGTAGGGGTCAGCAGCTACGAGCAGTACTTC. It codes for CASSLVGVSSYEQYF. The chain carries TRBV5-6 and TRBJ2-7, with D perhaps matching TRBD1 (5 bases). The CDR3 is 15 amino acids. Germline V lookup: CDR1 SGHDT, CDR2 YYEEEE. V lost 0 bases and J lost 3, with 13 bases in between. The full variable domain, its missing parts supplied by reference TRBV5-6 and TRBJ2-7, is DAGVTQSPTHLIKTRGQQVTLRCSPKSGHDTVSWYQQALGQGPQFIFQYYEEEERQRGNFPDRFSGHQFPNYSSELNVNALLLGDSALYLCASSLVGVSSYEQYFGPGTRLTVT.

This chain links TRBV7-2 with TRBJ2-4, with 9 bases fitting TRBD1. The ends lost 6 bases at V and 6 bases at J; junction bases unmatched: 6. Germline V CDR1 and CDR2: SGHTA, FQGNSA. The CDR3 length is 14 residues. The CDR3: CASSFGQGRNIQYF. CDR3 DNA sequence: TGTGCCAGCAGTTTCGGACAGGGGAGAAACATTCAGTACTTC.